This TCR beta chain was documented in a study of control samples from healthy donors and cancer patients (dated by TCRdb to the early 2020s). The germline V gene (reference sequence) provides CDR1 LGHDT and CDR2 YNNKEL. Reading from cysteine to phenylalanine, the CDR3 counts 12 amino acids. Only CDR3 DNA is held: 36 bases, read in frame from base 1. V is reduced by 8 bases and J by 1 base, leaving a spacing of 8 bases between them. The library relied on the immunoSEQ multiplex PCR assay. The clones in this table, taken by TCRdb from immuneACCESS, are in-frame only. Not every clone is retained; where verified, under half of the shortfall comes from an unresolved V gene, and the cause of the rest is unknown. In this sample the table shows 76,000 or so clones, roughly nine tenths of which occur a single time. 9.5% of the sample goes to the ten largest clones. On this clone: Its cognate antigen has yet to be identified. It has no much larger one-base neighbor in the sample; base qualities were not kept.

The specimen sequenced was PBMCs. The chain couples TRBV3-1 (or the pseudogene TRBV3-2) to TRBJ2-5; the D gene is possibly TRBD2, with 5 bases matching. This receptor was taken from a woman between 45 and 65 years old with colorectal cancer. The nucleotide sequence reads as follows: TGTGCCAGCGGACTCTTCCAAGAGACCCAGTACTTC. Protein translation: CASGLFQETQYF.